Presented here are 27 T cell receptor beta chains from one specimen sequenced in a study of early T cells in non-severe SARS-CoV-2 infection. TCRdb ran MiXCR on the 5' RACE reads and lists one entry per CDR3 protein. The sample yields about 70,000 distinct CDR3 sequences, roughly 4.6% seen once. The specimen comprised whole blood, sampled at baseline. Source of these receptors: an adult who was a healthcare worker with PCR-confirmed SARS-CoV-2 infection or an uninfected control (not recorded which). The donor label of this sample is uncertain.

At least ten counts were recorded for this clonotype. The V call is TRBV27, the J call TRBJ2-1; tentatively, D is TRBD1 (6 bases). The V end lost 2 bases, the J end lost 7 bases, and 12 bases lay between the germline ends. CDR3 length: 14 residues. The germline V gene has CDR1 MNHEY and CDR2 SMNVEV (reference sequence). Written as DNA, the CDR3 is TGTGCCAGCAGTTTAGGTGGGGGCCTTAATGAGCAGTTCTTC. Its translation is CASSLGGGLNEQFF.

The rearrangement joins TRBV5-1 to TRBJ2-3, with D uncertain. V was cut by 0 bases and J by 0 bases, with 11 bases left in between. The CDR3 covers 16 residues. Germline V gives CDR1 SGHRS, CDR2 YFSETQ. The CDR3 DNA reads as TGCGCCAGCAGCTTGGGGGGATACCCTAGCACAGATACGCAGTATTTT. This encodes CASSLGGYPSTDTQYF.

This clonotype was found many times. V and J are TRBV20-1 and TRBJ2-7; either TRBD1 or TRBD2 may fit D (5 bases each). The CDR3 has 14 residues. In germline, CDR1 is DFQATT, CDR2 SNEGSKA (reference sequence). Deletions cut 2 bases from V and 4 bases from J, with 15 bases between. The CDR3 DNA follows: TGCAGTGCTAGAATTGAGGGGAGAAGGTACGAGCAGTACTTC. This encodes CSARIEGRRYEQYF.

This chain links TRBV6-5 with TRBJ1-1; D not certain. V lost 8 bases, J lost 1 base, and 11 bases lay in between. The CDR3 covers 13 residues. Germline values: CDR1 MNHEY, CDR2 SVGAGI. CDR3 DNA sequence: TGTGCCAGCGGCGACAAGGAGAACACTGAAGCTTTCTTT. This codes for CASGDKENTEAFF.

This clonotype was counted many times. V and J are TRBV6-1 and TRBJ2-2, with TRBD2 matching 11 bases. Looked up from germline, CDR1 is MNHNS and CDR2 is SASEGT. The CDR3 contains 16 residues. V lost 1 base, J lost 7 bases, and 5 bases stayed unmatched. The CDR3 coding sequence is TGTGCCAGCAGTGAAGGACTAGCGGGGATTGTCGGGGAGCTGTTTTTT. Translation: CASSEGLAGIVGELFF.

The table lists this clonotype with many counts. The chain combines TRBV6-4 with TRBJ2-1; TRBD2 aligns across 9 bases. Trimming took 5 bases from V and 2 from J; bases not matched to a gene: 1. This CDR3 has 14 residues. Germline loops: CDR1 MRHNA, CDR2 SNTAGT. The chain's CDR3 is CASSSSGAYNEQFF. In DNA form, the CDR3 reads TGTGCCAGCAGTTCTAGCGGGGCCTACAATGAGCAGTTCTTC.

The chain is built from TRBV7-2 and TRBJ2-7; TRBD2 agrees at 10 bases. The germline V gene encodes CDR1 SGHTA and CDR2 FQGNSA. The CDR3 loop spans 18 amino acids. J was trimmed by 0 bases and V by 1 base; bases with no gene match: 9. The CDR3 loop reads CASSLVGLAGVISYEQYF. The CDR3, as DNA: TGTGCCAGCAGCTTAGTAGGGCTAGCGGGGGTGATCTCCTACGAGCAGTACTTC.

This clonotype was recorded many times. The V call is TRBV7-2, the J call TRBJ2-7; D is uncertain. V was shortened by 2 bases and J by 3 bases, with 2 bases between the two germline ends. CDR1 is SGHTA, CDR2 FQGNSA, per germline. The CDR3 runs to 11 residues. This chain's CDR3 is CASSLNYEQYF. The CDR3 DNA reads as TGTGCCAGCAGCTTAAACTACGAGCAGTACTTC.

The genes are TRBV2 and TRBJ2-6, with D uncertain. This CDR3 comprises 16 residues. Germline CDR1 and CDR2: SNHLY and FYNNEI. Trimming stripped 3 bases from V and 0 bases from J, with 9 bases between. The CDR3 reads CASSEWRTSGANVLTF. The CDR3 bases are TGTGCCAGCAGTGAGTGGCGGACCTCTGGGGCCAACGTCCTGACTTTC.

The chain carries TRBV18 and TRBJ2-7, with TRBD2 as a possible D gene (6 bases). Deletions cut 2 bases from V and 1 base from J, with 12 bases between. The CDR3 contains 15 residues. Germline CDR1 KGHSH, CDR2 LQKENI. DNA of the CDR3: TGTGCCAGCTCACCAGGTCAAGGGAGGTCCTACGAGCAGTACTTC. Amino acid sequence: CASSPGQGRSYEQYF.

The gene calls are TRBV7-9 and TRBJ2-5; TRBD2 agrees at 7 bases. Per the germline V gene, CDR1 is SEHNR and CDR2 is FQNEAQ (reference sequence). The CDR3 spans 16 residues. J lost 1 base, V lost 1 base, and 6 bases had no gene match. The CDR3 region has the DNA TGTGCCAGCAGCTTAGGTCAGGGCGGGAGCCAAGAGACCCAGTACTTC. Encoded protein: CASSLGQGGSQETQYF. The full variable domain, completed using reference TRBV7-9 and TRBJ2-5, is DTGVSQNPRHKITKRGQNVTFRCDPISEHNRLYWYRQTLGQGPEFLTYFQNEAQLEKSRLLSDRFSAERPKGSFSTLEIQRTEQGDSAMYLCASSLGQGGSQETQYFGPGTRLLVL.

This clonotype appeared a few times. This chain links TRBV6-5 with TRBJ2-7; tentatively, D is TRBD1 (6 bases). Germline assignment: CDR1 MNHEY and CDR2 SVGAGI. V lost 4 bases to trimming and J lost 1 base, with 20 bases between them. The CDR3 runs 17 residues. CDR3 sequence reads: CASSWRNRDTISYEQYF. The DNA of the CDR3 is TGTGCCAGCAGTTGGCGAAACCGGGACACCATTTCCTACGAGCAGTACTTC.

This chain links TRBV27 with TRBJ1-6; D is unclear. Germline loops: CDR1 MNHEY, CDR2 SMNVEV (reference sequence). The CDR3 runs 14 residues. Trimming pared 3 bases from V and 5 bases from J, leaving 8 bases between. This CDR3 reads CASSFSRNNSPLHF. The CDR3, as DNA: TGTGCCAGCAGTTTTTCACGCAATAATTCACCCCTCCACTTT.

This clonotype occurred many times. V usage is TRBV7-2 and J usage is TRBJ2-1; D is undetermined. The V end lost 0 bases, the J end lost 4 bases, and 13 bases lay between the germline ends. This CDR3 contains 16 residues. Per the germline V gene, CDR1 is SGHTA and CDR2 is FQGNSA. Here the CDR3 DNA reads TGTGCCAGCAGCTTAGCGGCCTCTGTCACATACAATGAGCAGTTCTTC. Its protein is CASSLAASVTYNEQFF.

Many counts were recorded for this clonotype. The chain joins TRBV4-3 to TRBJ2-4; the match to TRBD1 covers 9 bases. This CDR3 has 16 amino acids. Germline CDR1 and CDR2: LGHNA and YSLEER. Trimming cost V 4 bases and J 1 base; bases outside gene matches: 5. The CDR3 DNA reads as TGCGCCAGCAGCCTTGGGACAGGGATGGCCAAAAACATTCAGTACTTC. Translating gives CASSLGTGMAKNIQYF.

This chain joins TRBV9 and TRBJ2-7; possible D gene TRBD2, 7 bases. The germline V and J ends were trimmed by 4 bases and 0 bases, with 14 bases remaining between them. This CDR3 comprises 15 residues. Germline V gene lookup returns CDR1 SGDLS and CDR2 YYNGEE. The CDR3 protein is CASSPEGGSSYEQYF. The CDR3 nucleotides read TGTGCCAGCAGCCCAGAGGGGGGGAGCTCCTACGAGCAGTACTTC.

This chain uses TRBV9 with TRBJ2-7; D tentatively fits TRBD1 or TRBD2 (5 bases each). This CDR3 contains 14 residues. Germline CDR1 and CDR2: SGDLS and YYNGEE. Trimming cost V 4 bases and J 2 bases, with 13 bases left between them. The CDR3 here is CASSPGTVTYEQYF. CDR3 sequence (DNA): TGTGCCAGCAGCCCCGGGACGGTTACCTACGAGCAGTACTTC.

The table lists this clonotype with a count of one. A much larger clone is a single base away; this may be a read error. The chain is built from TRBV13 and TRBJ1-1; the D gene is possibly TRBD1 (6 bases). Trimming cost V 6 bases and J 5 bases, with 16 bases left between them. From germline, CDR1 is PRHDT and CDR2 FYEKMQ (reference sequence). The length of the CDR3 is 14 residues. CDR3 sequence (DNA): TGTGCCAGCAGAAAAACAGGGAGGGGGACTGAAGCTTTCTTT. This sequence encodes CASRKTGRGTEAFF.

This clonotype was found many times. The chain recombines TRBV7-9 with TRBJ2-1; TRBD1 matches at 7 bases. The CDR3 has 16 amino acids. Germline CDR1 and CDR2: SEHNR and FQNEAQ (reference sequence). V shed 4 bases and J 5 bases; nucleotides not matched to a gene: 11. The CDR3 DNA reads TGTGCCAGCAGCTCGTACAGGGGTCCCCCAAACAATGAGCAGTTCTTC. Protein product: CASSSYRGPPNNEQFF. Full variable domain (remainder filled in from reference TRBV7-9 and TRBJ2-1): DTGVSQNPRHKITKRGQNVTFRCDPISEHNRLYWYRQTLGQGPEFLTYFQNEAQLEKSRLLSDRFSAERPKGSFSTLEIQRTEQGDSAMYLCASSSYRGPPNNEQFFGPGTRLTVL.

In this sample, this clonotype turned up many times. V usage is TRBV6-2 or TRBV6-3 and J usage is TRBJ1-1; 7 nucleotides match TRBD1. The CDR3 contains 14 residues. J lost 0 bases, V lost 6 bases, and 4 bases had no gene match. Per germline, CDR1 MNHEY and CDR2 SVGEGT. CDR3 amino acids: CASSRTGVNTEAFF. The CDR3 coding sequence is TGTGCCAGCAGCCGGACAGGAGTGAACACTGAAGCTTTCTTT.

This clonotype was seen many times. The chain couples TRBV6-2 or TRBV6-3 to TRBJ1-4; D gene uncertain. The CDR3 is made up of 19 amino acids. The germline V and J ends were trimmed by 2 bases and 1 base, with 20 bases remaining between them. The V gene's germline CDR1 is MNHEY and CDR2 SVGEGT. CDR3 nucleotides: TGTGCCAGCAGTTACGGATTGGGCCCTATCGGAGGAACTAATGAAAAACTGTTTTTT. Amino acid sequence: CASSYGLGPIGGTNEKLFF.

CDR3 region: CASSAGQGINGYTF. The CDR3 nucleotides are TGTGCCAGTAGCGCGGGACAGGGAATTAATGGCTACACCTTC. The rearrangement uses TRBV19 and TRBJ1-2, with TRBD1 identical over 9 bases. Trimming at V came to 6 bases and at J to 6 bases, leaving 8 bases not matched to a gene. The germline V gene encodes CDR1 LNHDA and CDR2 SQIVND (reference sequence). CDR3 size: 14 residues.

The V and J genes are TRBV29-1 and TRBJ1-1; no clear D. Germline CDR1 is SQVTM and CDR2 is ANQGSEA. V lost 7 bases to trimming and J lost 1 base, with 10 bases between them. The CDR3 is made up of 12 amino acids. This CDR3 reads CSAAPANTEAFF. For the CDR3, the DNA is TGCAGCGCGGCACCTGCGAACACTGAAGCTTTCTTT.

The CDR3 DNA follows: TGCAGTGCTAGAGAGGCGGCCTCCCGTACGCAGTATTTT. Its protein is CSAREAASRTQYF. This chain joins TRBV20-1 and TRBJ2-3; D remains ambiguous. Deletions cut 0 bases from V and 8 bases from J, with 12 bases between. This CDR3 is 13 amino acids long. Germline V gene data show CDR1 as DFQATT and CDR2 as SNEGSKA (reference sequence).

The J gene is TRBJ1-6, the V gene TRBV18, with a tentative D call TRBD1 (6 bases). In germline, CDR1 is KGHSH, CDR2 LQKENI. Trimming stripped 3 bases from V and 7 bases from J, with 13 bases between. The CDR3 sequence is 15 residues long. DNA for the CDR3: TGTGCCAGCTCACCTAGTCAGGACAGCAATTCACCCCTCCACTTT. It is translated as CASSPSQDSNSPLHF.

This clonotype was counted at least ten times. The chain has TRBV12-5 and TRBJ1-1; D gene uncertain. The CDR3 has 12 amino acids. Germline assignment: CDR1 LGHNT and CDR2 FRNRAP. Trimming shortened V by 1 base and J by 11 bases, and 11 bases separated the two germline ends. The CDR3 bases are TGTGCTAGTGGTTTGGCGGGCGCCGGTGCTTTCTTT. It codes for CASGLAGAGAFF.

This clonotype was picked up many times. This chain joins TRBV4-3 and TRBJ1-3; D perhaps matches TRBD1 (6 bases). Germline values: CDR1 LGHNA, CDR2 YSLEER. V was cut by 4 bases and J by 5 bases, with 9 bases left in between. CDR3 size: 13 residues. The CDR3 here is CASSRGARNTIYF. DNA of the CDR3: TGCGCCAGCAGCCGGGGGGCCCGAAACACCATATATTTT.